The rows below give T cell receptor beta chains drawn from one sample of a study of cytomegalovirus exposure and HLA in healthy donors. Sequencing was performed with immunoSEQ multiplex PCR; in TCRdb, only in-frame clones are kept and a portion is missing. The sample lists roughly 110,000 clones; roughly three quarters were seen once. Sequencing was performed on PBMCs. The receptors originated from a man aged 18 to 29 in good health and CMV-seronegative. The CDR3 runs from the conserved cysteine through the conserved F or W. The D gene is left open where the match is weak. Rows give clone size only sometimes, using once, few, many, or a class for an expanded clone.

. | TRBJ1-4 | TRBV4-3 | . | CASSPFGGGEKLFF | TGCGCCAGCAGCCCTTTCGGGGGAGGCGAAAAACTGTTTTTT
. | TRBJ1-4 | TRBV7-9 | . | CSSSLPLTKGRVDEKLFF | TGTTCCAGCAGCTTACCACTAACCAAGGGGCGCGTAGATGAAAAACTGTTTTTT
TRBD1 | TRBJ1-3 | TRBV19 | . | CASKATGGHTIYF | TGTGCCAGTAAGGCGACAGGGGGTCACACCATATATTTT
TRBD1 | TRBJ1-1 | TRBV15 | . | CATSLRTGWTEAFF | TGTGCCACCAGCTTACGGACAGGGTGGACTGAAGCTTTCTTT
TRBD1 | TRBJ2-1 | TRBV4-2 | many | CASSQEQGQGDNEQFF | TGTGCCAGCAGCCAAGAACAGGGACAGGGGGACAATGAGCAGTTCTTC
. | TRBJ2-3 | TRBV5-4 | . | CASSLAGQASFTQYF | TGTGCCAGCAGCTTGGCCGGGCAGGCTAGCTTTACGCAGTATTTT
. | TRBJ2-7 | TRBV5-1 | once | CASSPGLLSSYEQYF | TGCGCCAGCAGCCCGGGACTCCTCAGCTCCTACGAGCAGTACTTC
TRBD1 | TRBJ1-2 | TRBV28 | . | CASSFPSGTQGGGYTF | TGTGCCAGCAGTTTTCCTTCCGGGACCCAGGGGGGTGGCTACACCTTC
. | TRBJ2-7 | TRBV29-1 | . | CSVEDRDNSYEQYF | TGCAGCGTTGAAGATCGAGACAACTCCTACGAGCAGTACTTC
. | TRBJ2-5 | TRBV6-1 | . | CASSASFRSETQYF | TGTGCCAGCAGTGCTAGCTTCCGGAGCGAGACCCAGTACTTC
TRBD1 | TRBJ1-5 | TRBV11-2 | . | CASSLRTGTNQPQHF | TGTGCCAGCAGCCTACGGACAGGGACGAATCAGCCCCAGCATTTT
TRBD2 | TRBJ2-7 | TRBV19 | . | CASSPSGVYEQYF | TGTGCCAGTAGTCCTAGCGGGGTCTACGAGCAGTACTTC
TRBD1 | TRBJ1-2 | TRBV14 | . | CASSQDPGGLHGYTF | TGTGCCAGCAGCCAAGATCCAGGGGGGCTCCATGGCTACACCTTC
TRBD1 | TRBJ2-3 | TRBV18 | . | CASSRKTDRASTDTQYF | TGTGCCAGCTCACGGAAGACAGACAGGGCGAGCACAGATACGCAGTATTTT
. | TRBJ1-5 | TRBV29-1 | . | CSVADGGNQPQHF | TGCAGCGTTGCGGACGGGGGTAATCAGCCCCAGCATTTT
. | TRBJ1-5 | TRBV6-5 | few | CASSGRGDYQPQHF | TGTGCCAGCAGTGGGAGAGGGGACTATCAGCCCCAGCATTTT
. | TRBJ1-2 | TRBV6-1 | . | CGAVTYGYTF | TGTGGTGCGGTGACCTATGGCTACACCTTC
. | TRBJ2-1 | TRBV10-3 | . | CAISPGLSSYNEQFF | TGTGCCATCAGTCCAGGCCTAAGCTCCTACAATGAGCAGTTCTTC
. | TRBJ2-4 | TRBV19 | . | CASSRPGYPVPNIQYF | TGTGCCAGTAGTCGCCCGGGGTATCCGGTACCAAACATTCAGTACTTC
. | TRBJ1-6 | TRBV4-3 | . | CASSQRSRPGSPLHF | TGCGCCAGCAGTCAGAGATCGAGGCCCGGTTCACCCCTCCACTTT
TRBD1 | TRBJ1-1 | TRBV9 | few | CASSHSTDRVGNTEAFF | TGTGCCAGCAGCCACAGTACTGACAGGGTTGGGAACACTGAAGCTTTCTTT
. | TRBJ2-1 | TRBV4-3 | . | CASSPTGGLYNEQFF | TGCGCCAGCAGCCCTACCGGGGGGCTATACAATGAGCAGTTCTTC
TRBD2 | TRBJ2-2 | TRBV14 | . | CASSQVGGANTGELFF | TGTGCCAGCAGCCAGGTCGGGGGGGCGAACACCGGGGAGCTGTTTTTT
TRBD2 | TRBJ2-2 | TRBV7-8 | few | CASSLGTSGARELFF | TGTGCCAGCAGCCTCGGGACTAGCGGAGCCAGGGAGCTGTTTTTT
. | TRBJ2-1 | TRBV5-1 | . | CASSLVTDRIQFF | TGCGCCAGCAGCTTGGTAACAGATCGAATTCAGTTCTTC
TRBD1 | TRBJ2-2 | TRBV5-1 | once | CASSWQTGNTGELFF | TGCGCCAGCAGCTGGCAGACAGGGAATACCGGGGAGCTGTTTTTT
TRBD1 | TRBJ1-1 | TRBV29-1 | once | CSVTNPGGPEAFF | TGCAGCGTCACCAACCCAGGGGGTCCTGAAGCTTTCTTT
TRBD1 | TRBJ2-2 | TRBV5-4 | few | CASSRGPVNTGELFF | TGTGCCAGCAGCAGGGGGCCGGTGAACACCGGGGAGCTGTTTTTT
. | TRBJ2-5 | TRBV5-6 | . | CASGLGTSPGETQYF | TGTGCCAGCGGTTTAGGGACTTCCCCGGGCGAGACCCAGTACTTC
. | TRBJ1-3 | TRBV10-3 | . | CAITQGLWNTIYF | TGTGCCATTACACAGGGTTTGTGGAACACCATATATTTT
. | TRBJ2-1 | TRBV11-1 | once | CASTKLPGSYNEQFF | TGTGCCAGCACCAAACTGCCGGGGTCCTACAATGAGCAGTTCTTC
. | TRBJ1-5 | TRBV7-9 | few | CASSPGRQPQHF | TGTGCCAGCAGCCCAGGTCGTCAGCCCCAGCATTTT
. | TRBJ2-6 | TRBV2 | . | CASYGTLESSGANVLTF | TGTGCCAGCTACGGGACTCTAGAGAGCTCTGGGGCCAACGTCCTGACTTTC
. | TRBJ2-5 | TRBV6-6 | few | CATRGNEETQYF | TGTGCCACTCGGGGGAATGAAGAGACCCAGTACTTC
. | TRBJ1-2 | TRBV4-2 | . | CASSQGVGAMGYTF | TGTGCCAGCAGCCAGGGGGTGGGGGCGATGGGCTACACCTTC
. | TRBJ2-4 | TRBV7-2 | . | CASSPSRLENIQYF | TGTGCCAGCAGCCCCTCGCGACTGGAAAACATTCAGTACTTC